This T cell receptor beta chain came from a study of glioma-infiltrating T cells after dendritic cell vaccination (dated by TCRdb to 2015 to 2016). Regarding the study in general: Of the approximately 15 glioblastoma patients in the cohort, all drawn from Phase I and II dendritic cell vaccination trials, 9 were newly diagnosed and 6 had recurrent disease. Between about 2002 and 2013, patients were given autologous tumor lysate-pulsed dendritic cell vaccination. The vaccine consisted of monocyte-derived dendritic cells cultured seven days with IL-4 and GM-CSF, then pulsed overnight with autologous tumor lysate. Patients received three intradermal dendritic cell vaccine injections at biweekly intervals in the arm below the axilla. Deep sequencing of TCR beta CDR3 regions was used to quantify tumor-infiltrating lymphocyte content and compare tumor and blood repertoires in dendritic cell-vaccinated glioblastoma patients. Survival after dendritic cell vaccination was correlated with TCR sequencing metrics, such as TIL content and the overlap between tumor and blood repertoires. On the study overall, not on this receptor specifically: The three-group TCR overlap response model was characterized as speculative, and prospective validation of the model was stated to be required. The cohort was small and heterogeneous, few patients had complete blood and tumor sets, and even fewer had initial-recurrent tumor pairs. No direct relationship between TCR clonality and survival was found, suggesting that a diverse polyclonal response may matter. After dendritic cell vaccination, a higher estimated pretreatment TIL content predicted longer time to progression and longer overall survival.

About this clone itself: It has no known antigen specificity. Per-nucleotide qualities are absent, and no much larger clonotype sits a single base away.

The sample's time point label is to be understood as: after dendritic cell vaccination, including at tumor progression/relapse. Selection of patients required sufficient residual fresh-frozen tumor tissue and over two years of available survival data. Molecular status otherwise varied across the glioblastoma patients, but none of them carried an isocitrate dehydrogenase mutation. PBMC were collected before vaccination, two weeks after the third vaccination, and at tumor progression when it occurred. The Qiagen DNeasy Blood extraction Kit was used to extract genomic DNA. The immunoSEQ assay amplified TCRB CDR3 regions from roughly 2 micrograms of genomic DNA, or from all available DNA when less than that amount was available. For multiplex PCR, 60 forward primers for TCR V beta segments and 13 reverse primers for J beta segments were used. To estimate the number of reads per starting template, synthetic control templates were added to each sample at limiting dilution. The Illumina HiSeq System generated sequencing reads of 87 bp. For the original study's pipeline: PCR and sequencing errors were removed by a nearest neighbor algorithm that merged closely related sequences. TCR overlap was measured as the percentage of unique tumor TCR beta sequences also present in the same patient's peripheral blood. TCRdb retrieved this table from immuneACCESS and kept in-frame rearrangements only. Not all clones are present; in checked studies, unresolved V genes account for under half, and no reason is known for the remainder. V, J and clone size were drawn from that table, and D and trimming were deduced from the DNA. Present in this sample are 99,000 or so clones, 80% of which were seen just once. 4.5% to 5.5% of the sample belongs to the ten largest clones.

CDR1 and CDR2, per the germline V gene, are SGHTA and FQGTGA. The CDR3, from cysteine to phenylalanine, totals 13 residues. Only CDR3 DNA is held: 39 bases, read in frame from base 1. V is cut by 3 bases and J by 3 bases, and the space between the germline ends is 9 bases. The sequence links TRBV7-3 to TRBJ2-7; confidence is insufficient to name the D gene. The receptor comes from a human donor with glioblastoma. Here the sequenced sample was blood, taken after dendritic cell vaccination. The CDR3 has the sequence CASSFNIFYEQYF. Here is the DNA: TGTGCCAGCAGCTTTAACATATTCTACGAGCAGTACTTC.